This T cell receptor beta chain was identified in a study of blood T cell repertoires in COVID-19. Overall study context: Samples representing acute and convalescent COVID-19 were sourced from the United States, Italy and Spain. PBMCs, B-cell-depleted T cells, or T cells provided the cDNA or gDNA that made up the material.

Methods used by the authors: Scientists estimated how many nucleated cells there were by amplifying reference gene primers. Produced via immunoSEQ multiplex PCR; TCRdb's table is partial and in-frame only. V, J and clone size were drawn from that table, and D and trimming were deduced from the DNA. This sample has a few hundred thousand clones, with around 90% found just once. In Seattle, patients joined the study during active infection and were tracked longitudinally. This receptor was obtained from a woman in her thirties or forties with COVID-19, enrolled during active disease. The sample taken for sequencing was peripheral blood.

CDR3 loop: CASSYRDRRNTGELFF. The CDR3, as DNA: TGTGCCAGCAGTTACCGGGACAGGCGAAACACCGGGGAGCTGTTTTTT. The rearrangement uses TRBV6-6 and TRBJ2-2, with 8 bases aligning to TRBD1. Looked up from germline, CDR1 is MNHNY and CDR2 is SVGAGI (reference sequence). The J segment lost 2 bases and the V segment lost 2 bases, leaving 4 bases of the junction unmatched. The CDR3 loop spans 16 amino acids.